The clone carrying this TCR beta chain was found many times. Its antigen remains unidentified. These data belong to a study of CD8 T cells in ankylosing spondylitis. Study conclusions and caveats: Clones linked to the disease showed a CD8+ phenotype. They occurred at relatively low frequencies in peripheral blood. Certain motif variants had earlier been reported in reactive arthritis synovial fluid and blood. Apparently characteristic of ankylosing spondylitis blood was a TCR beta motif (roughly 8 highly homologous variants).

Trimming shortened V by 6 bases and J by 0 bases, and 16 bases separated the two germline ends. This CDR3 has 16 amino acids. Researchers built TCR beta libraries using quantitative 5'-RACE with molecular barcodes. Each CDR3 protein is one row after TCRdb ran MiXCR on the 5' RACE reads. Among roughly 150,000 distinct CDR3 sequences listed, roughly 31% were seen once. The TCR originated in a male donor with ankylosing spondylitis. Sequences were obtained from synovial fluid, either unsorted or a sorted T cell fraction (not recorded which). This chain joins TRBV12-3 or TRBV12-4 and TRBJ2-3; D unclear. DNA for the CDR3: TGTGCCAGCAGCCCCCCAGGATTAGGGAGCACAGATACGCAGTATTTT. Encoded protein: CASSPPGLGSTDTQYF.